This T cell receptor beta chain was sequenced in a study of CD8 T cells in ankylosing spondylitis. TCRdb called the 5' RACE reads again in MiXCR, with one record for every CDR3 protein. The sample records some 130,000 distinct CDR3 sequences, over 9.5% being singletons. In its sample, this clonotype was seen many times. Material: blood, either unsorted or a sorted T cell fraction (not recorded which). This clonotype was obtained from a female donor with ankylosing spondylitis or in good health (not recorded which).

CDR3 region: CASSLEEDSVVQETQYF. The CDR3 nucleotides read TGTGCCAGCAGCTTGGAAGAGGACAGCGTAGTTCAAGAGACCCAGTACTTC. The gene calls are TRBV5-6 and TRBJ2-5, with D maybe TRBD1 (6 bases). From germline, CDR1 is SGHDT and CDR2 YYEEEE. This CDR3 spans 17 amino acids. Trimming pared 0 bases from V and 2 bases from J, leaving 17 bases between.